Sequencing of this T cell receptor beta chain was carried out in a study of T cell responses to AZD1222 COVID-19 vaccine. Study context: Pooling covered second doses at about 4 or about 12 weeks.

This clone was picked up one time. Its cognate antigen is unknown. The CDR3 length is 11 residues. Trimming left V 6 bases short and J 10 bases short, with 10 bases between. Germline assignment: CDR1 MGHRA and CDR2 YSYEKL. General study findings and limits: Receipt of two AZD1222 doses was followed by a rise in Spike-specific TCR breadth and depth. Unmutated regions of variants are reportedly targeted by nearly half of spike-specific TCRs. At baseline, just a handful of AZD1222 recipients tested seropositive.

The table came from immunoSEQ multiplex PCR; TCRdb's copy has only in-frame clones and leaves some out. Of 95,000 to 100,000 clones listed, about 90% are singletons. This specimen consisted of peripheral blood, obtained on day 0 of AZD1222 vaccination. The chain recombines TRBV4-1 with TRBJ2-1; D unresolved. This receptor was taken from an adult in good health. The CDR3 coding sequence is TGCGCCAGCAGGAAAGAGAACGAGCAGTTCTTC. This translates into CASRKENEQFF.